This T cell receptor beta chain was recorded in a study of CD4 T cell repertoires in COVID-19. Study outcomes and limitations: Several top expanded SARS-CoV-2-reactive clonotypes were shared by two or three memory subsets.

Turning to this clone: Its antigen is not identified.

The V segment lost 2 bases and the J segment 7 bases; nucleotides outside the gene matches: 5. Germline CDR1 and CDR2: LNHDA and SQIVND (reference sequence). This CDR3 comprises 14 residues. These memory T cells were uncultured and sequenced directly after ex vivo isolation. Sequencing was performed with immunoSEQ multiplex PCR; in TCRdb, only in-frame clones are kept and a portion is missing. Altogether about 24,000 clones are present, approximately 93% being singletons, with the ten largest covering 0.66%. Sequenced material: circulating follicular helper CD4+ T cells (cTfh) from blood, taken before the COVID-19 pandemic. V and J are TRBV19 and TRBJ1-5; the match to TRBD1 covers 7 bases. This receptor was obtained from a human donor who had COVID-19. Here the CDR3 DNA reads TGTGCCAGTAGTATACAGACAGGGAGCCAGCCCCAGCATTTT. Translating it yields CASSIQTGSQPQHF.